This T cell receptor beta chain was sequenced for a study of T cell responses to AZD1222 COVID-19 vaccine. Whole-study results and caveats: Increases in Spike-specific TCR breadth and depth were seen after two AZD1222 doses. Nearly half of spike-specific TCRs reportedly go after variant regions that carry no mutations. Donors were largely white British and mainly female; clonal diversity was possibly underestimated.

V lost 4 bases and J lost 8; bases outside the gene matches: 7. This CDR3 region has 13 residues. TCRdb keeps only in-frame clones here, not all; method: immunoSEQ multiplex PCR. The data contain 180,000 or so clones, about 90% of them seen just once; the ten biggest clones take up 1.3%. This clone was detected only a few times. Its antigen is as yet unknown. The genes are TRBV12-3 or TRBV12-4 and TRBJ1-2; 7 positions match TRBD1. The TCR was taken from an adult who received the AZD1222 COVID-19 vaccine. Here the sequenced sample was peripheral blood, taken 28 days after the second AZD1222 dose. The DNA of the CDR3 is TGTGCCAGCAGTTCTACGACAGGGCAGGGCTACACCTTC. Translated, it gives CASSSTTGQGYTF.